This T cell receptor (beta chain) was captured in a study of T cells after yellow fever vaccination. Broader study findings: Clonotypes shared by both compartments, CD4 and CD8, made up a small share. It was the secondary response that reached its peak faster, day 5 versus 15, but it was weaker. Bulk-population clonotypes that are abundant could appear as contaminants in FACS-sorted repertoires.

Comment on this clonotype: The antigen remains undetermined.

Germline V gives CDR1 ENHRY, CDR2 SYGVKD. J lost 4 bases, V lost 7 bases, and 6 bases had no gene match. The CDR3 has 13 residues. TCRdb re-called the 5' RACE reads with MiXCR, one entry per CDR3 protein. The sample shows 60,000 or so distinct CDR3 sequences, about 6.6% of them seen only once. This TCR was sampled from a man between 18 and 29 years old who received the YFV17D yellow fever vaccine. The specimen was CD8+ T cells sorted from PBMCs, collected on the day of the first yellow fever vaccination. V usage is TRBV10-3 and J usage is TRBJ1-1, with 7 bases that match TRBD1. The DNA for the CDR3 is TGTGCCATCACCGAGACAGGGCTCACTGAAGCTTTCTTT. Translation gives CAITETGLTEAFF.